This TCR beta chain was found in a study of blood T cell repertoires in COVID-19. About the research overall: Samples taken during acute and convalescent COVID-19 were collected in the United States, Italy and Spain. From T cells, B-cell-depleted T cells, or PBMCs came the material, which was cDNA or gDNA.

CDR1 is SGHVS, CDR2 FQNEAQ, per germline. V lost 2 bases and J 3 bases, leaving 18 bases between the germline ends. The CDR3 has 17 residues. Original analysis: Nucleated cell counts were estimated from reference gene primer amplification. Sequenced by immunoSEQ multiplex PCR; TCRdb stores in-frame clones only, minus some. From that table come the V and J calls and clone size; the DNA was used to work out D and trimming. The sample includes 78,000 or so clones, about 87% of them seen just once. What was sequenced was peripheral blood. The V and J genes are TRBV7-8 and TRBJ2-3; tentative D call: TRBD2 (6 bases). The TCR sequence derives from a woman in her 50s with acute or convalescent COVID-19. CDR3 DNA sequence: TGTGCCAGCAGCTTACTCCCCGTGGGGGGTTCTACAGATACGCAGTATTTT. It encodes CASSLLPVGGSTDTQYF.